A single sample is the source of the 21 T cell receptor beta chains below, sequenced in a study of OX40 agonist ivuxolimab in advanced cancers. Sequencing was performed with immunoSEQ multiplex PCR; in TCRdb, only in-frame clones are kept and a portion is missing. The top ten clones hold 0.45% to 0.7% of a sample with tens of thousands of clones, more than 75% of them seen once. The input for sequencing was CD4+ or CD8+ T cells sorted from blood, taken in a trial of the OX40 agonist ivuxolimab. These receptor sequences come from an adult with an advanced solid tumor such as melanoma, head and neck, liver or kidney cancer.

There are a few counts of this clone. This rearrangement joins TRBV5-1 to TRBJ1-2; 10 bases fit TRBD1. CDR3 length: 15 residues. Trimming removed 4 bases from V and 4 bases from J; junction bases left unmatched: 7. Per the germline V gene, CDR1 is SGHRS and CDR2 is YFSETQ. The CDR3 here is CASSVGDRGLYGYTF. The CDR3 DNA reads TGCGCCAGCAGCGTTGGAGACAGGGGGCTCTATGGCTACACCTTC.

The rearrangement uses TRBV4-3 and TRBJ2-5, with TRBD1 identical over 9 bases. The length of the CDR3 is 15 residues. V dropped 4 bases and J dropped 5; count of bases not matched to a gene: 8. The germline V gene encodes CDR1 LGHNA and CDR2 YSLEER. CDR3 amino acids: CASSLDGTGSETQYF. For the CDR3, the DNA is TGCGCCAGCAGCCTAGACGGGACAGGGTCTGAGACCCAGTACTTC.

The CDR3 region has the DNA TGTGCCAGCGCGACTTGGGGTACTGAAGCTTTCTTT. Protein sequence: CASATWGTEAFF. V is TRBV6-5 and J is TRBJ1-1; no reliable D call. The CDR3 contains 12 residues. Trimming took 8 bases from V and 5 from J, leaving 12 bases between them. Germline V gene sequence: CDR1 MNHEY, CDR2 SVGAGI.

The genes are TRBV5-1 and TRBJ2-3; the match to TRBD2 covers 14 bases. Per germline, CDR1 SGHRS and CDR2 YFSETQ. Unmatched junction bases numbered 4, after V lost 4 bases and J lost 6 bases. This CDR3 is built from 15 residues. The CDR3 reads CASSKGLAGADTQYF. The CDR3 DNA follows: TGCGCCAGCAGCAAGGGACTAGCGGGAGCCGATACGCAGTATTTT.

V and J are TRBV10-3 and TRBJ2-1; TRBD2 agrees at 11 bases. V lost 8 bases, J lost 3 bases, and 9 bases stayed unmatched. The germline V gene has CDR1 ENHRY and CDR2 SYGVKD. The CDR3 has 16 amino acids. In nucleotides, the CDR3 is TGTGCCATCGGGACGTTCGGGACTAGCGGCTACAATGAGCAGTTCTTC. This sequence encodes CAIGTFGTSGYNEQFF.

The genes are TRBV29-1 and TRBJ1-5; tentatively, D is TRBD1 (6 bases). This CDR3 has 14 amino acids. Germline assignment: CDR1 SQVTM and CDR2 ANQGSEA. V was shortened by 6 bases and J by 4 bases, with 16 bases between the two germline ends. Here the CDR3 DNA reads TGCAGCGTGGCCGGGGGGGGCCTTAATCAGCCCCAGCATTTT. It translates to CSVAGGGLNQPQHF.

V gene TRBV18 combines with J gene TRBJ2-3; the D gene is possibly TRBD1 (6 bases). CDR3 length: 15 amino acids. V shed 3 bases and J shed 0 bases, with 10 bases lying between them. CDR1 is KGHSH, CDR2 LQKENI, per germline. CDR3 loop: CASSPGQLSTDTQYF. The CDR3 nucleotides read TGTGCCAGCTCACCCGGACAGCTTAGCACAGATACGCAGTATTTT. Based on the CDR3 plus reference TRBV18 and TRBJ2-3, the full variable domain is NAGVMQNPRHLVRRRGQEARLRCSPMKGHSHVYWYRQLPEEGLKFMVYLQKENIIDESGMPKERFSAEFPKEGPSILRIQQVVRGDSAAYFCASSPGQLSTDTQYFGPGTRLTVL.

The J gene is TRBJ2-1, the V gene TRBV27, with TRBD2 matching over 16 bases. The CDR3 is made up of 20 amino acids. V was clipped by 6 bases and J by 1 base; unmatched bases: 12. Germline CDR1 is MNHEY and CDR2 is SMNVEV (reference sequence). The CDR3 DNA reads TGTGCCAGCAGCAGCCATACCGGGACTAGCGGGAGGGGATCCTACAATGAGCAGTTCTTC. This sequence encodes CASSSHTGTSGRGSYNEQFF.

The rearrangement links TRBV5-1 to TRBJ1-1, with a weak D call TRBD1 (6 bases). Looked up from germline, CDR1 is SGHRS and CDR2 is YFSETQ. The CDR3 totals 16 residues. V was shortened by 0 bases and J by 3 bases, with 15 bases between the two germline ends. CDR3 bases: TGCGCCAGCAGCTTGGGTGGGGGGCTAAGGGACACTGAAGCTTTCTTT. This gives the protein CASSLGGGLRDTEAFF.

The chain couples TRBV9 to TRBJ1-2, with unresolved D. V lost 0 bases and J lost 5, with 11 bases in between. Germline assignment: CDR1 SGDLS and CDR2 YYNGEE. The CDR3 has 14 amino acids. CDR3: CASSVELTDYGYTF. Written as DNA, the CDR3 is TGTGCCAGCAGCGTAGAGCTTACAGATTATGGCTACACCTTC. Supplemented by reference TRBV9 and TRBJ1-2, the full variable domain reads DSGVTQTPKHLITATGQRVTLRCSPRSGDLSVYWYQQSLDQGLQFLIQYYNGEERAKGNILERFSAQQFPDLHSELNLSSLELGDSALYFCASSVELTDYGYTFGSGTRLTVV.

The rearrangement uses TRBV27 and TRBJ1-5; D is perhaps TRBD1 (5 bases). The germline V gene encodes CDR1 MNHEY and CDR2 SMNVEV (reference sequence). The V and J ends lost 3 bases and 4 bases respectively, with 10 bases between them. The length of the CDR3 is 14 residues. CDR3 protein: CASSFDRLNQPQHF. CDR3 DNA sequence: TGTGCCAGCAGTTTTGACAGACTAAATCAGCCCCAGCATTTT.

The V gene is TRBV2, the J gene TRBJ1-1; D perhaps matches TRBD1 (5 bases). The V gene's germline CDR1 is SNHLY and CDR2 FYNNEI. The CDR3 is 16 residues long. V lost 2 bases and J 1 base, leaving 14 bases between the germline ends. CDR3 sequence: CASSERAGRSNTEAFF. In nucleotides, the CDR3 is TGTGCCAGCAGTGAAAGGGCAGGGAGATCGAACACTGAAGCTTTCTTT.

The CDR3 DNA sequence: TGTGCCTCCTCAGGTACCATGAACACTGAAGCTTTCTTT. It codes for CASSGTMNTEAFF. The rearrangement uses TRBV10-3 and TRBJ1-1; D is undetermined. Trimming took 11 bases from V and 0 from J, leaving 13 bases between them. Germline V lookup: CDR1 ENHRY, CDR2 SYGVKD. CDR3 length: 13 residues.

V and J are TRBV7-6 and TRBJ2-2; D call uncertain. From germline, CDR1 is SGHVS and CDR2 FNYEAQ. The CDR3 contains 15 residues. Trimming cost V 1 base and J 1 base, with 7 bases left between them. The DNA of the CDR3 is TGTGCCAGCAGCTTAGTACAGAGGAACACCGGGGAGCTGTTTTTT. Amino acid sequence: CASSLVQRNTGELFF.

This clone has more than one count but fewer than ten. This chain links TRBV30 with TRBJ1-5; D gene unclear. In germline, CDR1 is GTSNPN, CDR2 SVGIG (reference sequence). The CDR3 is 13 amino acids. V was pared by 1 base and J by 5 bases, with 9 bases between. In DNA form, the CDR3 reads TGTGCCTGGAGTGCTAACTCGGATCAGCCCCAGCATTTT. Amino acid sequence: CAWSANSDQPQHF.

This rearrangement joins TRBV30 to TRBJ2-2; D is ambiguous. Per the germline V gene, CDR1 is GTSNPN and CDR2 is SVGIG (reference sequence). This CDR3 has 13 amino acids. The V and J ends lost 1 base and 1 base respectively, with 4 bases between them. CDR3 loop: CAWSGLNTGELFF. The CDR3 nucleotides are TGTGCCTGGAGTGGCCTGAACACCGGGGAGCTGTTTTTT.

J is TRBJ1-2 and V is TRBV19; weak D call: TRBD1 (5 bases). The CDR3 runs 16 residues. CDR1 is LNHDA and CDR2 is SQIVND in the germline V gene (reference sequence). Between the trimmed V and J ends, which lost 3 bases and 2 bases, there was a span of 16 bases. The CDR3 nucleotides read TGTGCCAGTAGTATGGGGCAGCAATACCACAACTATGGCTACACCTTC. Its protein product is CASSMGQQYHNYGYTF.

V and J are TRBV18 and TRBJ1-2; possibly TRBD1 for D (6 bases). Between the trimmed V and J ends, which lost 1 base and 6 bases, there was a span of 18 bases. Germline CDR1 is KGHSH and CDR2 is LQKENI. There are 16 residues in the CDR3. CDR3 in DNA: TGTGCCAGCTCACCACTTAGGGGGTCCGATAAAGATGGCTACACCTTC. Translating gives CASSPLRGSDKDGYTF.

The gene calls are TRBV25-1 and TRBJ2-3; TRBD1 matches at 7 bases. V trimming: 2 bases; J trimming: 4 bases; junction bases outside the gene matches: 6. The CDR3 consists of 15 residues. Germline V CDR1 and CDR2: MGHDK, SYGVNS. The CDR3 is CASSERTGVADTQYF. CDR3 nucleotides: TGTGCCAGCAGTGAAAGAACAGGGGTTGCAGATACGCAGTATTTT.

The rearrangement uses TRBV10-1 and TRBJ2-2; 7 positions match TRBD2. Germline loops: CDR1 WNHNN, CDR2 SYGVQD (reference sequence). The V and J ends lost 1 base and 5 bases, in that order; junction bases with no gene match: 1. The CDR3 is 14 amino acids. CDR3 amino acids: CASSEWRGTGELFF. The CDR3, as DNA: TGCGCCAGCAGTGAGTGGCGGGGGACCGGGGAGCTGTTTTTT.

The chain is built from TRBV5-6 and TRBJ2-1; TRBD2 might be the D (6 bases). The CDR3 contains 16 residues. Trimming stripped 0 bases from V and 2 bases from J, with 12 bases between. Germline V gene sequence: CDR1 SGHDT, CDR2 YYEEEE. The CDR3 reads CASSLGAGRPYNEQFF. As DNA, the CDR3 is TGTGCCAGCAGCTTGGGAGCGGGTCGGCCCTACAATGAGCAGTTCTTC.